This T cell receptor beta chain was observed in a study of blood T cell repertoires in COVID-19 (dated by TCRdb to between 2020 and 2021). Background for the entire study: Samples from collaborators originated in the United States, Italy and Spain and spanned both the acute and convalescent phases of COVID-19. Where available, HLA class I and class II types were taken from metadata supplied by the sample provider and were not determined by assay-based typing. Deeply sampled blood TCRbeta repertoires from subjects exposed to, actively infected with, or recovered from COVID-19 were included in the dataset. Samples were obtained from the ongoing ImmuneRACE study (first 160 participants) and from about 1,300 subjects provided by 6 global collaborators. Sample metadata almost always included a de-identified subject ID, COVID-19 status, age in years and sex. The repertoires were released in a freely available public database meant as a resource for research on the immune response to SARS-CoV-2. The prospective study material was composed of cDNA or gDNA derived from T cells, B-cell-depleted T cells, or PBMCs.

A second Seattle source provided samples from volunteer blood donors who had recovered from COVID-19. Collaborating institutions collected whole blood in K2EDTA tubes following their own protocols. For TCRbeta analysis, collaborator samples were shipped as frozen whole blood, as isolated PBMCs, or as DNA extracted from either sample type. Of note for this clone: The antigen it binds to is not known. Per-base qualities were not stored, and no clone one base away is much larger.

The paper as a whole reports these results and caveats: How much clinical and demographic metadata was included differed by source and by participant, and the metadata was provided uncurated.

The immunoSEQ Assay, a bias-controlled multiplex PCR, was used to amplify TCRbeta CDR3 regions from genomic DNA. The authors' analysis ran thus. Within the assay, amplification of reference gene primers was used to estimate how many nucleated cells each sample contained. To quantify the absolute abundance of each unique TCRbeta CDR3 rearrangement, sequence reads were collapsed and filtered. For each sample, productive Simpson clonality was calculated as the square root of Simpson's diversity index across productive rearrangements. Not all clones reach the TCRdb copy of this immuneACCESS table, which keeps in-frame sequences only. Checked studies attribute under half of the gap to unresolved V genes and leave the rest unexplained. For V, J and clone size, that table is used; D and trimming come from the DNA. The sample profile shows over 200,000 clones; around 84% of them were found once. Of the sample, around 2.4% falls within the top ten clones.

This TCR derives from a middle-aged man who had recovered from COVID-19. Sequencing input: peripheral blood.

The DNA sequence is TGTGCCTGGAGTGTACAGAACTATAATTCACCCCTCCACTTT. The encoded protein is CAWSVQNYNSPLHF. The rearranged chain carries TRBV30 and TRBJ1-6, with the D gene not clear enough to name. Between the V and J ends, shortened by 0 bases and 3 bases respectively, the junction contains 6 bases. From cysteine to phenylalanine, the CDR3 is 14 amino acids long. Only CDR3 DNA remains: 42 bases, in frame from the first base. CDR1 GTSNPN and CDR2 SVGIG were looked up in the germline V gene (reference sequence).